The present entry profiles one T cell receptor (beta chain) with its context. This clone was observed a handful of times. Its antigen remains unidentified. It has no much larger one-base neighbor in the sample; base qualities were not kept. The immunoSEQ Assay, a bias-controlled multiplex PCR, was used to amplify TCRbeta CDR3 regions from genomic DNA. The original pipeline was this. Nucleated cell counts per sample were estimated from amplification of reference gene primers within the assay. To quantify the absolute abundance of each unique TCRbeta CDR3 rearrangement, sequence reads were collapsed and filtered. For each sample, productive Simpson clonality was calculated as the square root of Simpson's diversity index over productive rearrangements. Imported from immuneACCESS, the table was reduced by TCRdb to in-frame sequences with V and J called. These copies leave out some clones; in studies compared against another copy, an unresolved V gene accounts for under half, and the cause of the remainder is not known. The V and J calls and clone size were taken over from that table, and D and trimming were inferred from the DNA. Across this sample there are approximately 290,000 clones, with 90% seen only once. The top ten hold approximately 4% of the sample.

This sample was taken from a study of blood T cell repertoires in COVID-19 (dated by TCRdb to about 2020). About the study as a whole: Samples covering the acute and convalescent phases of COVID-19 were provided by collaborators in the United States, Italy and Spain. Samples came from the ongoing ImmuneRACE study (first 160 participants) plus 1,254 subjects from 6 global collaborators. Where HLA class I and class II types were available, the types were taken from metadata supplied by the sample provider, not from assay-based typing. Subjects who had been exposed to COVID-19, were actively infected with it, or had recovered from it provided the deeply sampled blood TCRbeta repertoires that made up the dataset. A de-identified subject ID, COVID-19 status, age in years and sex were almost always included in the sample metadata. The prospective study material was composed of cDNA or gDNA derived from T cells, B-cell-depleted T cells, or PBMCs. The repertoires were released in a freely available public database meant as a resource for research on the immune response to SARS-CoV-2. The full study reports these points: The quantity of clinical and demographic metadata differed by source and by participant and was supplied without curation.

The germline V gene encodes CDR1 SEHNR and CDR2 FQNEAQ (reference sequence). From cysteine to phenylalanine, the CDR3 is 13 amino acids long. The sequence is cut down to CDR3 DNA, 39 bases in frame from base 1. A distance of 3 bases separates the germline ends of V and J, which lose 1 base and 0 bases respectively. Enrolling through a virtual design, the prospective study's participants ranged in age from roughly 18 to 100 years and lived across roughly 23 United States geographic areas. In the prospective study, cohorts were assigned on the basis of participant-reported clinical history obtained from a screening survey and a study questionnaire. Mobile phlebotomists in the prospective study collected whole blood, serum and a nasopharyngeal or oropharyngeal swab from every participant. Additional blood draws and questionnaires over an approximately 2-month period could optionally be provided by prospective study participants. Prospective study blood samples were shipped either frozen or at room temperature before DNA extraction.

The chain couples TRBV7-9 to TRBJ1-1, with the D gene too uncertain to name. Sequenced input: PBMCs or T cells enriched from blood (not recorded which). This receptor was obtained from a woman between 18 and 29 years old with acute COVID-19. The DNA sequence follows: TGTGCCAGCAGCTTAGTAGTGAACACTGAAGCTTTCTTT. Translation gives CASSLVVNTEAFF.